What follows are 16 T cell receptor beta chains derived from one specimen sequenced in a study of CD8+ T cells in alopecia areata. Treatment denoted: oral pan-JAK inhibitor, 5-10 mg twice daily. Extracted RNA was reverse transcribed into cDNA, the sequencing template. The method was immunoSEQ multiplex PCR; TCRdb's version includes in-frame clones alone and lacks a portion of them. Among about 180,000 clones listed, roughly 58% were seen once. The sequences come from CD4+ T cells sorted from blood, collected at approximately week 55, from a patient treated with tofacitinib. These receptors all come from a human donor with alopecia areata.

This rearrangement joins TRBV29-1 to TRBJ2-7; TRBD1 is a possible D gene (6 bases). Trimming took 4 bases from V and 2 from J, leaving 9 bases between them. The germline gives CDR1 SQVTM, CDR2 ANQGSEA. There are 12 residues in the CDR3. CDR3: CSVGTAPYEQYF. Written as DNA, the CDR3 is TGCAGCGTTGGGACAGCCCCCTACGAGCAGTACTTC.

The chain is built from TRBV4-1 and TRBJ1-1, with 10 bases that match TRBD1. The V gene end was trimmed by 2 bases and the J gene end by 5 bases; junction bases not matched to a gene: 14. Germline loops: CDR1 MGHRA, CDR2 YSYEKL. This CDR3 comprises 18 residues. In DNA form, the CDR3 reads TGCGCCAGCAGCCAACCAAGGCCGGGACAGGGGAGGAGAACTGAAGCTTTCTTT. Amino acid sequence: CASSQPRPGQGRRTEAFF.

The chain combines TRBV7-8 with TRBJ2-7, with TRBD2 identical over 7 bases. V dropped 5 bases and J dropped 3; count of bases not matched to a gene: 10. This CDR3 is built from 15 residues. Germline values: CDR1 SGHVS, CDR2 FQNEAQ. The CDR3 DNA is TGTGCCAGCAGCATTAGCTCCGGGACTAACTACGAGCAGTACTTC. This translates into CASSISSGTNYEQYF.

CDR3 DNA: TGTGCCAGCAGCTTATCGGGGGAAGCCTCACCCCTCCACTTT. It codes for CASSLSGEASPLHF. The chain carries TRBV7-3 and TRBJ1-6; weak D call: TRBD1 (5 bases). V dropped 2 bases and J dropped 10 bases, with 12 bases sitting between them. Looked up from germline, CDR1 is SGHTA and CDR2 is FQGTGA. The CDR3 extends over 14 amino acids.

In this sample, this clone turned up a few times. The chain uses TRBV29-1 and TRBJ1-1, with D uncertain. The V gene lost 5 bases and the J gene lost 1 base, with 8 bases spanning the gap. The CDR3 has 12 amino acids. Germline CDR1 reads SQVTM; CDR2 reads ANQGSEA. The CDR3 coding sequence is TGCAGCGTTAAAATCAGGAACACTGAAGCTTTCTTT. Its protein product is CSVKIRNTEAFF.

V and J are TRBV5-1 and TRBJ1-5; 7 nucleotides agree with TRBD1. The ends lost 1 base at V and 2 bases at J; junction bases unmatched: 0. CDR1 and CDR2 (germline): SGHRS, YFSETQ. This CDR3 has 14 residues. CDR3 protein: CASSLTGGNQPQHF. The CDR3, as DNA: TGCGCCAGCAGCTTGACAGGGGGCAATCAGCCCCAGCATTTT. Combining the CDR3 with reference TRBV5-1 and TRBJ1-5 gives the whole variable domain KAGVTQTPRYLIKTRGQQVTLSCSPISGHRSVSWYQQTPGQGLQFLFEYFSETQRNKGNFPGRFSGRQFSNSRSEMNVSTLELGDSALYLCASSLTGGNQPQHFGDGTRLSIL.

This clone was counted only a few times. The rearrangement links TRBV18 to TRBJ2-5; 9 bases match TRBD1. The J call may be wrong; the DNA end is better matched by TRBJ2-7. The germline CDR1 and CDR2 sequences are KGHSH and LQKENI. The CDR3 loop spans 14 amino acids. CDR3 amino acids: CATSTGTGTYEQYF. The CDR3 DNA is TGTGCCACATCGACCGGGACAGGGACCTACGAGCAGTACTTC.

The chain links TRBV29-1 to TRBJ2-5; D might be TRBD1 or TRBD2, each matching 6 bases. This CDR3 comprises 13 residues. V dropped 7 bases and J dropped 4 bases, with 16 bases sitting between them. Germline V gene lookup returns CDR1 SQVTM and CDR2 ANQGSEA. Here the CDR3 DNA reads TGCAGCGAGCAACCACAGGGAGGAGAGACCCAGTACTTC. Its protein is CSEQPQGGETQYF. The full variable domain, with the rest looked up from reference TRBV29-1 and TRBJ2-5, is SAVISQKPSRDICQRGTSLTIQCQVDSQVTMMFWYRQQPGQSLTLIATANQGSEATYESGFVIDKFPISRPNLTFSTLTVSNMSPEDSSIYLCSEQPQGGETQYFGPGTRLLVL.

The V gene is TRBV7-3, the J gene TRBJ1-2, with D tentatively TRBD1 (6 bases). This CDR3 comprises 15 residues. Germline values: CDR1 SGHTA, CDR2 FQGTGA. V dropped 5 bases and J dropped 3 bases, with 16 bases sitting between them. Here the CDR3 reads CASSPLGGGDYGYTF. The CDR3 bases are TGTGCCAGCAGCCCCCTCGGCGGGGGCGACTATGGCTACACCTTC.

The V and J genes are TRBV5-6 and TRBJ2-4; D is unclear. This CDR3 has 14 amino acids. Germline CDR1 is SGHDT and CDR2 is YYEEEE. Trimming took off 0 bases at V and 7 bases at J, with 11 bases between the two ends. The CDR3 protein is CASSLAATDNIQYF. In DNA form, the CDR3 reads TGTGCCAGCAGCTTGGCCGCGACGGACAACATTCAGTACTTC. The whole variable domain, filled in from reference TRBV5-6 and TRBJ2-4, reads DAGVTQSPTHLIKTRGQQVTLRCSPKSGHDTVSWYQQALGQGPQFIFQYYEEEERQRGNFPDRFSGHQFPNYSSELNVNALLLGDSALYLCASSLAATDNIQYFGAGTRLSVL.

The CDR3 loop reads CASSVQMNTEAFF. The CDR3 DNA is TGCGCCAGCAGCGTCCAGATGAACACTGAAGCTTTCTTT. The V gene is TRBV5-1, the J gene TRBJ1-1; D remains unclear. The V gene's germline CDR1 is SGHRS and CDR2 YFSETQ. V was cut by 4 bases and J by 0 bases, with 7 bases left in between. The CDR3 has 13 amino acids.

V gene TRBV5-1 combines with J gene TRBJ2-7; TRBD2 might be the D (5 bases). Trimming took off 4 bases at V and 6 bases at J, with 17 bases between the two ends. CDR1 is SGHRS and CDR2 is YFSETQ in the germline V gene. The CDR3 extends over 14 amino acids. The CDR3 sequence: CASSPPDVGGEQYF. The CDR3 DNA reads TGCGCCAGCAGCCCCCCGGACGTCGGAGGCGAGCAGTACTTC.

Regarding this clone: Other DNA sequences in the same sample also yield this CDR3. The genes are TRBV7-2 and TRBJ2-5; 10 bases are shared with TRBD1. The germline V gene has CDR1 SGHTA and CDR2 FQGNSA. The CDR3 covers 14 residues. The ends lost 3 bases at V and 4 bases at J; junction bases unmatched: 2. Here the CDR3 reads CASSFDRGRETQYF. In DNA form, the CDR3 reads TGTGCCAGCAGCTTTGACAGGGGGCGAGAGACCCAGTACTTC.

Only a few counts were recorded for this clone. V gene TRBV29-1 combines with J gene TRBJ1-2, with D uncertain. The germline V and J ends were trimmed by 6 bases and 7 bases, with 9 bases remaining between them. This CDR3 spans 10 amino acids. Germline CDR1 is SQVTM and CDR2 is ANQGSEA. CDR3 nucleotides: TGCAGCGTCGACGAACTTGGCTACACCTTC. Translation gives CSVDELGYTF. Based on the CDR3 plus reference TRBV29-1 and TRBJ1-2, the full variable domain is SAVISQKPSRDICQRGTSLTIQCQVDSQVTMMFWYRQQPGQSLTLIATANQGSEATYESGFVIDKFPISRPNLTFSTLTVSNMSPEDSSIYLCSVDELGYTFGSGTRLTVV.

The V and J genes are TRBV5-1 and TRBJ1-1; D is undetermined. CDR3 length: 12 amino acids. Germline V gives CDR1 SGHRS, CDR2 YFSETQ. Trimming pared 4 bases from V and 3 bases from J, leaving 7 bases between. The DNA for the CDR3 is TGCGCCAGCAGCATGGGGTACACTGAAGCTTTCTTT. Translation gives CASSMGYTEAFF.

The rearrangement uses TRBV29-1 and TRBJ2-7; TRBD2 agrees at 7 bases. V gave up 5 bases and J gave up 0 bases; unmatched junction bases: 4. Germline V gene data show CDR1 as SQVTM and CDR2 as ANQGSEA. The CDR3 has 13 amino acids. CDR3 DNA sequence: TGCAGCGTTCGGGGGGATAGCTCCTACGAGCAGTACTTC. This codes for CSVRGDSSYEQYF.